This TCR beta chain derives from a study of blood T cell repertoires in COVID-19. Study-wide background: Collection of acute and convalescent COVID-19 samples took place in the United States, Italy and Spain.

The method was immunoSEQ multiplex PCR; TCRdb's version includes in-frame clones alone and lacks a portion of them. The sample records some 180,000 clones, more than 80% being singletons. Germline CDR1 and CDR2: SEHNR and FQNEAQ (reference sequence). V was cut by 4 bases and J by 2 bases, with 18 bases left in between. This CDR3 region has 17 residues. Sequenced sample: peripheral blood. This chain links TRBV7-9 with TRBJ2-4; possible D gene TRBD2, 6 bases. The TCR comes from an older woman with acute or convalescent COVID-19. CDR3 sequence reads: CASSSGLRILSKNIQYF. CDR3 nucleotide sequence: TGTGCCAGCAGCTCGGGACTGAGGATACTATCCAAAAACATTCAGTACTTC.